This T cell receptor (beta chain) was captured in a study of blood T cells in healthy people across ages. Study outcomes and limitations: Diversity figures derived from one million T cells were judged to underestimate the true value. The study found more naive CD4+ cells and higher diversity in long-lived than aged donors.

Each sample used at least 6 million PBMCs. Total RNA was isolated from each sample in quantities of at least 5 micrograms. The ends were cut back, 4 bases at V and 7 bases at J, with 12 bases in the middle. CDR3 length: 12 amino acids. CDR1 SQVTM and CDR2 ANQGSEA come from the germline V gene. Alongside a J-beta primer mix, a sample-barcoded 5' primer served in a second PCR lasting roughly 7 to 12 cycles. TCRdb reprocessed the 5' RACE reads with MiXCR, giving one entry per CDR3 protein. The sample includes hundreds of thousands of distinct CDR3 sequences, roughly 58% of them seen just once. On this clonotype itself: The antigen remains unidentified.

Sequenced input: blood. This TCR was sampled from a man aged 55-75 years in good health. The chain joins TRBV29-1 to TRBJ2-3; D is possibly TRBD1 (5 bases). The CDR3 nucleotides are TGCAGCGTTGCCAACCAGGGTTATACGCAGTATTTT. Encoded protein: CSVANQGYTQYF.